Each of the 10 T cell receptor beta chains below was sequenced from the same sample in a study of OX40 agonist ivuxolimab in advanced cancers. Produced via immunoSEQ multiplex PCR; TCRdb's table is partial and in-frame only. This table has some 5,100 clones, roughly three fifths appearing once. Sequenced material: CD4+ or CD8+ T cells sorted from blood, taken in a trial of the OX40 agonist ivuxolimab. Receptors originate from an adult with an advanced solid tumor such as melanoma, head and neck, liver or kidney cancer.

This rearrangement joins TRBV4-1 to TRBJ1-5; D gene unclear. Trimming took off 2 bases at V and 2 bases at J, with 10 bases between the two ends. Germline V gene data show CDR1 as MGHRA and CDR2 as YSYEKL. The CDR3 has 15 residues. In nucleotides, the CDR3 is TGCGCCAGCAGCCAATGGATGGGAGGCAATCAGCCCCAGCATTTT. Protein sequence: CASSQWMGGNQPQHF.

The CDR3, as DNA: TGCGCCAGCAGCTCTGGACTAGCGGGAGTCCACGAGCAGTACTTC. Protein product: CASSSGLAGVHEQYF. V usage is TRBV10-1 and J usage is TRBJ2-7; 13 positions match TRBD2. The J segment lost 5 bases and the V segment lost 6 bases, leaving 7 bases of the junction unmatched. Germline values: CDR1 WNHNN, CDR2 SYGVQD (reference sequence). The CDR3 loop spans 15 amino acids.

J is TRBJ2-7 and V is TRBV5-8; a weak D match, TRBD2 (6 bases). CDR1 and CDR2 (germline): SGHTS, YDEGEE. This CDR3 contains 13 residues. Trimming took 4 bases from V and 5 from J, leaving 13 bases between them. CDR3 DNA sequence: TGTGCCAGCAGCCTCCGGAGGGGAGACGAGCAGTACTTC. It is translated as CASSLRRGDEQYF.

V gene TRBV5-1 combines with J gene TRBJ2-7; 9 bases agree with TRBD1. There are 16 residues in the CDR3. Germline V gene data show CDR1 as SGHRS and CDR2 as YFSETQ. V was pared by 0 bases and J by 0 bases, with 4 bases of the junction left unmatched. The CDR3 sequence: CASSLERTGVSYEQYF. CDR3 bases: TGCGCCAGCAGCTTGGAGCGGACAGGGGTCTCCTACGAGCAGTACTTC.

The gene calls are TRBV29-1 and TRBJ1-2; 7 bases match TRBD1. The CDR3 extends over 11 amino acids. Germline assignment: CDR1 SQVTM and CDR2 ANQGSEA. Losses at the gene ends were 7 bases for V and 6 bases for J; bases not matched to a gene: 5. DNA of the CDR3: TGCAGCGCCACAGGGGACAATGGCTACACCTTC. This sequence encodes CSATGDNGYTF.

The chain links TRBV9 to TRBJ2-5; D gene unclear. Gene TRBJ2-7 matches the end of the DNA better, so the J call may be wrong. The CDR3 contains 15 residues. CDR1 and CDR2 (germline): SGDLS, YYNGEE. The CDR3 coding sequence is TGTGCCAGCAGCGTAGGGCCAGAACCCTACTACGAGCAGTACTTC. Translated: CASSVGPEPYYEQYF.

DNA for the CDR3: TGTGCCAGCAGCCGGGCAGCGAACACTGAAGCTTTCTTT. Translating it yields CASSRAANTEAFF. The chain is built from TRBV14 and TRBJ1-1; D ambiguous. The CDR3 is made up of 13 amino acids. Germline V gives CDR1 SGHDN, CDR2 FVKESK. V lost 4 bases and J 1 base, leaving 7 bases between the germline ends.

The chain couples TRBV7-6 to TRBJ2-7, with D possibly TRBD1 on 5 matching bases. The CDR3 is made up of 14 amino acids. The V gene lost 1 base and the J gene lost 5 bases, with 12 bases spanning the gap. Germline V lookup: CDR1 SGHVS, CDR2 FNYEAQ. The CDR3 loop is CASSLEISRDEQYF. In DNA form, the CDR3 reads TGTGCCAGCAGCTTAGAGATTAGCAGGGACGAGCAGTACTTC.

The gene calls are TRBV4-1 and TRBJ1-1, with D uncertain. The CDR3 sequence is 15 residues long. CDR1 MGHRA and CDR2 YSYEKL come from the germline V gene. V dropped 1 base and J dropped 0 bases, with 9 bases sitting between them. CDR3 sequence: CASSQGWRLNTEAFF. In DNA form, the CDR3 reads TGCGCCAGCAGCCAAGGGTGGCGGCTGAACACTGAAGCTTTCTTT.

The chain links TRBV7-9 to TRBJ2-7; D assignment may be TRBD1 or TRBD2 (5 bases each). This CDR3 contains 14 residues. V was cut by 4 bases and J by 0 bases, with 10 bases left in between. CDR1 SEHNR and CDR2 FQNEAQ come from the germline V gene (reference sequence). The CDR3 bases are TGTGCCAGCAGCTCGGGACGGGACTCCTACGAGCAGTACTTC. Translation gives CASSSGRDSYEQYF.